Following are 5 T cell receptor beta chains from one sample sequenced in a study of cytomegalovirus exposure and HLA in healthy donors. A multiplex PCR was run with 60 Vbeta primers and 13 Jbeta primers. Measured with immunoSEQ multiplex PCR; TCRdb has only the in-frame clones, and not every one. Among approximately 130,000 clones listed, over 8.5% were seen once. The sample comprised PBMCs. The receptors originated from a middle-aged woman in good health and CMV-seropositive.

This chain joins TRBV11-1 and TRBJ1-2; D uncertain. V shed 3 bases and J shed 2 bases, with 4 bases lying between them. There are 12 residues in the CDR3. Germline V gene data show CDR1 as SGHAT and CDR2 as FQDESV (reference sequence). This CDR3 is CASSFGNYGYTF. The CDR3 region has the DNA TGTGCCAGCAGCTTCGGGAACTATGGCTACACCTTC.

The chain carries TRBV14 and TRBJ1-2, with TRBD1 matching over 10 bases. The ends lost 1 base at V and 7 bases at J; junction bases unmatched: 12. The germline gives CDR1 SGHDN, CDR2 FVKESK. The length of the CDR3 is 17 residues. The CDR3 region is CASSQGPSGQGTGGYTF. DNA of the CDR3: TGTGCCAGCAGCCAAGGCCCTTCGGGACAGGGGACTGGTGGCTACACCTTC.

The gene calls are TRBV11-3 and TRBJ2-1; maybe TRBD2 (6 bases). From germline, CDR1 is SGHNT and CDR2 YENEEA. The CDR3 loop spans 12 amino acids. Trimming removed 3 bases at V and 8 bases at J, with 8 bases between. CDR3 region: CASSFSGDEQFF. CDR3 coding DNA: TGTGCCAGCAGCTTTTCGGGGGATGAGCAGTTCTTC.

This clone appeared a few times. The chain couples TRBV11-3 to TRBJ2-3; the match to TRBD1 covers 8 bases. The CDR3 runs 12 residues. V lost 4 bases, J lost 10 bases, and 4 bases stayed unmatched. The germline V gene has CDR1 SGHNT and CDR2 YENEEA. The CDR3 protein is CASSSHRGAQYF. CDR3 nucleotide sequence: TGTGCCAGCAGCTCGCACAGGGGGGCGCAGTATTTT.

This clone has just a few counts. This sequence joins TRBV28 and TRBJ2-5, with D possibly being TRBD1 (6 bases). The CDR3 runs 14 residues. Deletions cut 6 bases from V and 0 bases from J, with 11 bases between. Germline lookup yields CDR1 MDHEN and CDR2 SYDVKM. In DNA form, the CDR3 reads TGTGCCAGCAGACGACAGGTGTACCAAGAGACCCAGTACTTC. Translated: CASRRQVYQETQYF.